This T cell receptor beta chain was profiled in a study of cytomegalovirus exposure and HLA in healthy donors. Study conclusions and caveats: TCR beta chains numbering more than 150 were designated cytomegalovirus-associated. An ancestry cluster, one associated with Asian ancestry, reportedly showed fewer N-insertions than the roughly 610-donor mean in a later analysis.

The germline V gene encodes CDR1 SGHDT and CDR2 YYEEEE. The V and J ends lost 2 bases and 7 bases respectively, with 15 bases between them. There are 14 residues in the CDR3. PCR primers comprised 60 Vbeta and 13 Jbeta primers. The protocol was immunoSEQ multiplex PCR, while the TCRdb copy is restricted to in-frame clones and leaves out a portion. This sample's table has about 76,000 clones. About this clone itself: The antigen is not known.

The rearrangement links TRBV5-6 to TRBJ2-5; TRBD2 might be the D (6 bases). The sample taken for sequencing was PBMCs. The source of this sequence is a woman between 40 and 55 years old in good health and CMV-seropositive. The CDR3 protein is CASSFYSTGGTQYF. CDR3 coding DNA: TGTGCCAGCAGCTTTTACTCCACCGGGGGGACCCAGTACTTC. The whole variable domain, filled in from reference TRBV5-6 and TRBJ2-5, reads DAGVTQSPTHLIKTRGQQVTLRCSPKSGHDTVSWYQQALGQGPQFIFQYYEEEERQRGNFPDRFSGHQFPNYSSELNVNALLLGDSALYLCASSFYSTGGTQYFGPGTRLLVL.